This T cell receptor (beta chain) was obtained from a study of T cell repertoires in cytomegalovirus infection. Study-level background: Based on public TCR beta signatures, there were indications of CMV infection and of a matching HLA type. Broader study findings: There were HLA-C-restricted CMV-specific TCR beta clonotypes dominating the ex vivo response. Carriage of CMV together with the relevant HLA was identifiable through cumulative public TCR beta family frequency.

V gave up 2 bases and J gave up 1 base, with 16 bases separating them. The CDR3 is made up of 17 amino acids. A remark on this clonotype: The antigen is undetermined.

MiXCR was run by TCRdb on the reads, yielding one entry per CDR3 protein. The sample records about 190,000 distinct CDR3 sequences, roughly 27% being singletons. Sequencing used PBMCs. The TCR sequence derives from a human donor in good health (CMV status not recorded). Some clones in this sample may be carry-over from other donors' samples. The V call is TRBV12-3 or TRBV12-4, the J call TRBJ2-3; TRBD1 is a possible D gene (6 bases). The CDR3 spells CASSLSGRGQGTDTQYF. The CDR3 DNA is TGTGCCAGCAGTTTATCGGGCAGGGGCCAAGGCACAGATACGCAGTATTTT.